This T cell receptor (beta chain) was sequenced during a study of blood T cell repertoires in COVID-19. About the research overall: Researchers got acute and convalescent COVID-19 samples from the United States, Italy and Spain. PBMCs, B-cell-depleted T cells, or T cells provided the cDNA or gDNA that made up the material.

This clone was counted only a few times. The ends were cut back, 5 bases at V and 5 bases at J, with 13 bases in the middle. The V gene's germline CDR1 is MNHNY and CDR2 SVGAGI (reference sequence). CDR3 size: 14 residues. Libraries were prepared by immunoSEQ multiplex PCR; TCRdb keeps only in-frame clonotypes and omits some of them. This table holds some 110,000 clones, around 88% found once. The origin of this receptor is a human donor in a cohort sampled during active COVID-19. Sequencing used peripheral blood. This rearrangement joins TRBV6-6 to TRBJ2-1; D unclear. The CDR3 DNA reads as TGTGCCAGCAGTCCCTCGGGTCATGACAATGAGCAGTTCTTC. Protein: CASSPSGHDNEQFF.